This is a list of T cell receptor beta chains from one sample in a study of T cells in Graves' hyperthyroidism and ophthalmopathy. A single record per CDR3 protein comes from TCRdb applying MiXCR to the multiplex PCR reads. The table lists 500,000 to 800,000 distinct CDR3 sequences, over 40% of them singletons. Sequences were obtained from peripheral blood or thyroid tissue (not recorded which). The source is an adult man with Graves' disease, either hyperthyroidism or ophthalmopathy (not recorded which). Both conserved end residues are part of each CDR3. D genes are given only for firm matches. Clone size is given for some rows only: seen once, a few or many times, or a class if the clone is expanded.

DNA: TGTGCCAGCAGTGAATTGGGGGGAGGCTCACCCCTCCACTTT; CDR3: CASSELGGGSPLHF; J: TRBJ1-6; size: .; V: TRBV25-1; D: .
DNA: TGCAGTGCTAGGGCCCTAGTTGGCGGGAACCAGTACGAGCAGTACTTC; CDR3: CSARALVGGNQYEQYF; J: TRBJ2-7; size: few; V: TRBV20-1; D: .
DNA: TGCAGCGTTCAAGCGGGCGGACAGGTTGGCGAGCAGTACTTC; CDR3: CSVQAGGQVGEQYF; J: TRBJ2-7; size: .; V: TRBV29-1; D: .
DNA: TGCAGTGCTAGAGATTGGGGCTCTTACGAGCAGTACTTC; CDR3: CSARDWGSYEQYF; J: TRBJ2-7; size: few; V: TRBV20-1; D: .
DNA: TGCAGCTTCCCCGGGACAGGGTGGTACGAGCAGTACTTC; CDR3: CSFPGTGWYEQYF; J: TRBJ2-7; size: .; V: TRBV29-1; D: TRBD1
DNA: TGCAGTGCTCCTGACAGGTTCGATCAGCCCCAGCATTTT; CDR3: CSAPDRFDQPQHF; J: TRBJ1-5; size: .; V: TRBV20-1; D: .
DNA: TGTGCCAGCAGCTTCGGACAGGGATTCATGCACGAGCAGTACTTC; CDR3: CASSFGQGFMHEQYF; J: TRBJ2-7; size: .; V: TRBV7-9; D: TRBD1
DNA: TGTGCCAGCAGTGTCGGGTTGGGTGATCAGCCCCAGCATTTT; CDR3: CASSVGLGDQPQHF; J: TRBJ1-5; size: many; V: TRBV2; D: .
DNA: TGCAGCGTTGGCGAGGGGACTTGGTGGACTGAGCAGTTCTTC; CDR3: CSVGEGTWWTEQFF; J: TRBJ2-1; size: few; V: TRBV29-1; D: .
DNA: TGCGCCAGCAGCCGGGACAGGGATTCACCCCTCCACTTT; CDR3: CASSRDRDSPLHF; J: TRBJ1-6; size: many; V: TRBV2; D: TRBD1
DNA: TGTGCCAGCAGCGGCTCCCATGGACAGGGGGTCTGGGATACGCAGTACTTC; CDR3: CASSGSHGQGVWDTQYF; J: TRBJ2-5; size: .; V: TRBV9; D: TRBD1
DNA: TGCAGCGCTGGAGGGACTAGCGGAGGGTTAGGCTACACCTTC; CDR3: CSAGGTSGGLGYTF; J: TRBJ1-2; size: .; V: TRBV29-1; D: .
DNA: TGCAGTCAAAGTAGGGGGGGTCATGGCTACACCTTC; CDR3: CSQSRGGHGYTF; J: TRBJ1-2; size: .; V: TRBV20-1; D: .
DNA: TGTGCCAGCAGCAAACGACTAGCGGGAGCTGGAGAGGCCCAGTACTTC; CDR3: CASSKRLAGAGEAQYF; J: TRBJ2-5; size: .; V: TRBV11-2; D: TRBD2
DNA: TGCGCCAGCAGCTTGTTCCAGCCCACCGGGACGGCGAACACTGAAGCTTTCTTT; CDR3: CASSLFQPTGTANTEAFF; J: TRBJ1-1; size: .; V: TRBV5-1; D: .
DNA: TGCGCCAGCAGCCAAAAGAGGGGTCGGGACCGATTTGAAGCTTTCTTT; CDR3: CASSQKRGRDRFEAFF; J: TRBJ1-1; size: .; V: TRBV5-1; D: .
DNA: TGTGCCAGCAGCATTGGACTAGCGAGTACCCACGAGCAGTACTTC; CDR3: CASSIGLASTHEQYF; J: TRBJ2-7; size: .; V: TRBV7-3; D: TRBD2
DNA: TGTGCCATCAGTGATTCGGGCGGAAAACTGTTTTTT; CDR3: CAISDSGGKLFF; J: TRBJ1-4; size: .; V: TRBV10-3; D: .
DNA: TGCAGTGCCGAAGTGGGAGAGACCCAGTACTTC; CDR3: CSAEVGETQYF; J: TRBJ2-5; size: many; V: TRBV20-1; D: .
DNA: TGTGCCAGTAGCATGAAGACGTACACTGAAGCTTTCTTT; CDR3: CASSMKTYTEAFF; J: TRBJ1-1; size: .; V: TRBV19; D: .
DNA: TGCAGCGCCTCCTGGGGACAAAAAAATTCACCCCTCCACTTT; CDR3: CSASWGQKNSPLHF; J: TRBJ1-6; size: few; V: TRBV29-1; D: .
DNA: TGTGCCAGCAGCCGGACTAGCGGGAGGGGAGAGACCCAGTACTTC; CDR3: CASSRTSGRGETQYF; J: TRBJ2-5; size: many; V: TRBV5-6; D: TRBD2
DNA: TGCAGTGCTATAAGTTACTGGACTAGCGGAGCCTACGAGCAGTACTTC; CDR3: CSAISYWTSGAYEQYF; J: TRBJ2-7; size: once; V: TRBV20-1; D: TRBD2
DNA: TGTGCCAGCAGCTTTGGACTTTGGGGAAATCAGCCCCAGCATTTT; CDR3: CASSFGLWGNQPQHF; J: TRBJ1-5; size: few; V: TRBV7-8; D: .
DNA: TGTGCCAGCAGCTTAGTTATTGGGGGAACCGGGGAGCTGTTTTTT; CDR3: CASSLVIGGTGELFF; J: TRBJ2-2; size: .; V: TRBV7-2; D: .
DNA: TGTGCCAGCAGCGACCAAAACTATGGCTACACCTTC; CDR3: CASSDQNYGYTF; J: TRBJ1-2; size: many; V: TRBV2; D: .
DNA: TGCAGTGCTAGAGATCTGCAAGGGCCCACTGAAGCTTTCTTT; CDR3: CSARDLQGPTEAFF; J: TRBJ1-1; size: few; V: TRBV20-1; D: .
DNA: TGTGCCAGCGGGAGATCTGAGAGGACCGGGGAGCTGTTTTTT; CDR3: CASGRSERTGELFF; J: TRBJ2-2; size: .; V: TRBV2; D: .
DNA: TGTGCCAGCAGTTCAGCGGGGGCGACCCAGTACTTC; CDR3: CASSSAGATQYF; J: TRBJ2-5; size: .; V: TRBV7-2; D: TRBD2
DNA: TGTGCCAGCAGCCAAGGAAGTAGGGGCACCGGGGAGCTGTTTTTT; CDR3: CASSQGSRGTGELFF; J: TRBJ2-2; size: .; V: TRBV7-9; D: .
DNA: TGTGCCAGCAGCGGAGAGACAGGGCGTGGAAACACCATATATTTT; CDR3: CASSGETGRGNTIYF; J: TRBJ1-3; size: many; V: TRBV9; D: TRBD1
DNA: TGTGCCAGCAGCGCATTCTACGGGACGTTAAATGAAAAACTGTTTTTT; CDR3: CASSAFYGTLNEKLFF; J: TRBJ1-4; size: .; V: TRBV7-2; D: .
DNA: TGTGCCACCGGACAGGTCAACTCCTACGAGCAGTACTTC; CDR3: CATGQVNSYEQYF; J: TRBJ2-7; size: many; V: TRBV15; D: TRBD1
DNA: TGTGCCAGCAGCGGAGGACCGTCGATCTACTTT; CDR3: CASSGGPSIYF; J: TRBJ1-6; size: many; V: TRBV5-6; D: .
DNA: TGTGCCAGCAGCCAAGATCAGACAGGGGGTGAGAACACTGAAGCTTTCTTT; CDR3: CASSQDQTGGENTEAFF; J: TRBJ1-1; size: few; V: TRBV7-3; D: TRBD1
DNA: TGTGCCAGTCAAATCGGGGTGGGCACCGGGGAGCTGTTTTTT; CDR3: CASQIGVGTGELFF; J: TRBJ2-2; size: few; V: TRBV6-5; D: .
DNA: TGTGCCACCAGTGAAGACGGGACAGGCACTAACTATGGCTACACCTTC; CDR3: CATSEDGTGTNYGYTF; J: TRBJ1-2; size: many; V: TRBV24-1; D: TRBD1
DNA: TGTGCCAGCAGCCCCCTGCAGGGTGATGGCTACACCTTC; CDR3: CASSPLQGDGYTF; J: TRBJ1-2; size: .; V: TRBV2; D: .
DNA: TGTGCCAGCAGTTTAATGGGGAAGCAGTACTTC; CDR3: CASSLMGKQYF; J: TRBJ2-7; size: .; V: TRBV12-3/TRBV12-4; D: .
DNA: TGCAGCCACCCCAACCCGACTAGCGGGGACCACCAAGAGACCCAGTACTTC; CDR3: CSHPNPTSGDHQETQYF; J: TRBJ2-5; size: .; V: TRBV29-1; D: TRBD2
DNA: TGTGCCACCAGTGATCCGGGGACAGCTCCGGGGTACACCTTC; CDR3: CATSDPGTAPGYTF; J: TRBJ1-2; size: many; V: TRBV24-1; D: TRBD1
DNA: TGTGCCAGCAGCCACGGGGGGACTCGCTCCTACAATGAGCAGTTCTTC; CDR3: CASSHGGTRSYNEQFF; J: TRBJ2-1; size: .; V: TRBV7-2; D: TRBD2
DNA: TGTGCCAGCAGTTTAGTGGGGCGTCCTCTCGAAGGTGAAAAACTGTTTTTT; CDR3: CASSLVGRPLEGEKLFF; J: TRBJ1-4; size: .; V: TRBV9; D: .
DNA: TGCAGCGGAGGACAGACCCCGAACACTGAAGCTTTCTTT; CDR3: CSGGQTPNTEAFF; J: TRBJ1-1; size: .; V: TRBV29-1; D: .
DNA: TGCGCCAGCAGTGAGGCCAGTAATCAGCCCCAGCATTTT; CDR3: CASSEASNQPQHF; J: TRBJ1-5; size: many; V: TRBV10-2; D: .
DNA: TGTGCCAGCAGGATAACAGTGAATCAGCATTTT; CDR3: CASRITVNQHF; J: TRBJ1-5; size: .; V: TRBV7-2; D: .
DNA: TGTGCCAGCAGTGAATTCCTGCGGATGGAAGCTTTCTTT; CDR3: CASSEFLRMEAFF; J: TRBJ1-1; size: many; V: TRBV25-1; D: .
DNA: TGTGCCAGCAGCCGGGGACAGGAGTACTTCCAAGAGACCCAGTACTTC; CDR3: CASSRGQEYFQETQYF; J: TRBJ2-5; size: few; V: TRBV7-9; D: TRBD1
DNA: TGTGCCAGCAGCTTAGAGGGCCAGGGCTTC; CDR3: CASSLEGQGF; J: TRBJ2-5; size: .; V: TRBV7-8; D: .
DNA: TGTGTCAGCAGCTGGCGACTAGCGGGGATCGAGACCCAGTACTTC; CDR3: CVSSWRLAGIETQYF; J: TRBJ2-5; size: .; V: TRBV7-9; D: TRBD2
DNA: TGCAGCGTTGCTGACAGGGGGGGAAGTGGCTACACCTTC; CDR3: CSVADRGGSGYTF; J: TRBJ1-2; size: .; V: TRBV29-1; D: TRBD1
DNA: TGTGCCAGCAGTGAAATAGTCACCGGGGAGCTGTTTTTT; CDR3: CASSEIVTGELFF; J: TRBJ2-2; size: few; V: TRBV2; D: .
DNA: TGTGCCAGCAGTTACTCTGGGACAGGGGGCAGTGGCAATCAGCCCCAGCATTTT; CDR3: CASSYSGTGGSGNQPQHF; J: TRBJ1-5; size: .; V: TRBV6-5; D: TRBD1
DNA: TGCAGCTCAGGGGGGGTGAACACCATATATTTT; CDR3: CSSGGVNTIYF; J: TRBJ1-3; size: .; V: TRBV29-1; D: TRBD1